The entry below gives a single TCR beta chain sequence along with its context. Its antigen remains unidentified. TCRdb passed the RT-PCR reads through MiXCR, listing each CDR3 protein once. The sample lists around 300,000 distinct CDR3 sequences, roughly 22% occurring once. This specimen belongs to a study of response to subunit inactivated influenza vaccine. Points from the study as a whole: New T cells are recruited in small numbers by each seasonal influenza vaccination, according to the authors' suggestion.

The CDR3 extends over 17 amino acids. V dropped 2 bases and J dropped 4; count of bases not matched to a gene: 11. From germline, CDR1 is ENHRY and CDR2 SYGVKD. This chain links TRBV10-3 with TRBJ1-5; TRBD1 matches 7 bases. This TCR was sampled from a man between 50 and 69 years old who received an inactivated influenza vaccine. The sample consisted of PBMCs from blood, taken approximately 22 months after vaccination. The CDR3 region has the DNA TGTGCCATCAGTGAGAATCAGTTGGACAGGAGAAATCAGCCCCAGCATTTT. Its translation is CAISENQLDRRNQPQHF.